The 21 T cell receptor beta chains reported below all come from one sample, sequenced in a study of blood T cell repertoires in COVID-19. Some clones are missing from TCRdb's copy, which holds only in-frame ones; the method was immunoSEQ multiplex PCR. The repertoire holds 120,000 or so clones, with approximately 87% as singletons. Sample: peripheral blood. The receptor source for this set is a man aged 50 to 60 with acute or convalescent COVID-19.

V gene TRBV29-1 combines with J gene TRBJ1-1; D unresolved. The CDR3 runs to 11 residues. Trimming pared 1 base from V and 10 bases from J, leaving 10 bases between. CDR1 is SQVTM and CDR2 is ANQGSEA in the germline V gene. The DNA for the CDR3 is TGCAGCGTTGAAGTCGGGTACGTAGCTTTCTTT. Translated, it gives CSVEVGYVAFF.

The count of this clone is one. The rearrangement joins TRBV18 to TRBJ2-7, with 8 bases that match TRBD1. This CDR3 region has 16 residues. Germline V gene lookup returns CDR1 KGHSH and CDR2 LQKENI. V gave up 4 bases and J gave up 4 bases; unmatched junction bases: 12. The DNA for the CDR3 is TGTGCCAGCTCACGAGGTTCAGGGGGCGGCTTTTACGAGCAGTACTTC. It codes for CASSRGSGGGFYEQYF. The full variable domain, in which reference TRBV18 and TRBJ2-7 provide the parts outside the CDR3, is NAGVMQNPRHLVRRRGQEARLRCSPMKGHSHVYWYRQLPEEGLKFMVYLQKENIIDESGMPKERFSAEFPKEGPSILRIQQVVRGDSAAYFCASSRGSGGGFYEQYFGPGTRLTVT.

The V gene is TRBV5-1, the J gene TRBJ2-7, with D perhaps TRBD1 (5 bases). The germline V gene has CDR1 SGHRS and CDR2 YFSETQ. The length of the CDR3 is 14 residues. V lost 8 bases and J 5 bases, leaving 20 bases between the germline ends. Here the CDR3 reads CASNRPPAHNEQYF. Written as DNA, the CDR3 is TGCGCCAGTAACAGGCCCCCGGCCCACAACGAGCAGTACTTC.

The V and J genes are TRBV27 and TRBJ1-5, with D unresolved. The CDR3 runs to 15 residues. Trimming removed 2 bases from V and 2 bases from J, with 10 bases in between. CDR1 and CDR2 (germline): MNHEY, SMNVEV (reference sequence). The CDR3, as DNA: TGTGCCAGCAGTTTAAACCACCTAGGCAATCAGCCCCAGCATTTT. Translated, it gives CASSLNHLGNQPQHF.

This chain joins TRBV9 and TRBJ2-1; possible D gene TRBD2, 6 bases. With 0 bases removed from V and 9 bases from J, the gap between germline ends came to 13 bases. The CDR3 is 14 residues long. The V gene's germline CDR1 is SGDLS and CDR2 YYNGEE. The CDR3 DNA follows: TGTGCCAGCAGCGTAGTCCCGGGAGCTACTGAGCAGTTCTTC. Its translation is CASSVVPGATEQFF. The entire variable domain, with the rest obtained from reference TRBV9 and TRBJ2-1, is as follows: DSGVTQTPKHLITATGQRVTLRCSPRSGDLSVYWYQQSLDQGLQFLIQYYNGEERAKGNILERFSAQQFPDLHSELNLSSLELGDSALYFCASSVVPGATEQFFGPGTRLTVL.

V gene TRBV7-2 combines with J gene TRBJ2-3; D is perhaps TRBD2 (5 bases). The germline V and J ends were trimmed by 4 bases and 9 bases, with 14 bases remaining between them. The CDR3 has 13 residues. Germline CDR1 and CDR2: SGHTA and FQGNSA. CDR3 sequence reads: CASSSQAAGTQYF. CDR3 coding DNA: TGTGCCAGCAGCTCCCAAGCGGCCGGGACGCAGTATTTT. Full variable domain (rest looked up from reference TRBV7-2 and TRBJ2-3): GAGVSQSPSNKVTEKGKDVELRCDPISGHTALYWYRQSLGQGLEFLIYFQGNSAPDKSGLPSDRFSAERTGGSVSTLTIQRTQQEDSAVYLCASSSQAAGTQYFGPGTRLTVL.

J is TRBJ2-7 and V is TRBV7-9; 9 nucleotides agree with TRBD2. V gave up 5 bases and J gave up 2 bases; unmatched junction bases: 7. The CDR3 totals 15 residues. In germline, CDR1 is SEHNR, CDR2 FQNEAQ (reference sequence). This CDR3 reads CASSPRLAGTYEQYF. CDR3 sequence (DNA): TGTGCCAGCAGCCCCCGGCTAGCGGGGACCTACGAGCAGTACTTC.

With respect to this clone: One end of the junction is discordant with germline, which a read error may explain. This chain links TRBV10-1 with TRBJ2-2; 7 bases are a match to TRBD1. This CDR3 is built from 14 residues. Germline V gene sequence: CDR1 WNHNN, CDR2 SYGVQD (reference sequence). This CDR3 reads CASRGGRPYRGAVF. The CDR3 DNA follows: TGCGCCAGCAGAGGGGGCAGGCCCTACCGGGGAGCTGTTTTT.

This clone was seen only a few times. The V and J genes are TRBV7-6 and TRBJ2-5; TRBD2 might be the D (5 bases). V dropped 1 base and J dropped 4 bases, with 7 bases sitting between them. The V gene's germline CDR1 is SGHVS and CDR2 FNYEAQ. The length of the CDR3 is 13 residues. This CDR3 reads CASSLGGGETQYF. As DNA, the CDR3 is TGTGCCAGCAGCTTAGGAGGAGGAGAGACCCAGTACTTC.

This chain connects TRBV7-2 to TRBJ2-6; possible D gene TRBD2, 6 bases. V was clipped by 3 bases and J by 0 bases, with 15 bases between them. The CDR3 loop spans 18 amino acids. CDR1 and CDR2 from the germline V gene are SGHTA and FQGNSA. The CDR3, as DNA: TGTGCCAGCAGCTTTTCAGCGGGCGCCGTCTCTGGGGCCAACGTCCTGACTTTC. This codes for CASSFSAGAVSGANVLTF.

The V gene is TRBV30, the J gene TRBJ1-1, with 8 nucleotides matching TRBD1. The germline V gene encodes CDR1 GTSNPN and CDR2 SVGIG (reference sequence). The CDR3 is 14 amino acids. Trimming cost V 5 bases and J 3 bases; bases outside gene matches: 8. The CDR3 loop reads CAWQARGPDTEAFF. The CDR3, as DNA: TGTGCCTGGCAGGCCAGGGGGCCCGACACTGAAGCTTTCTTT. Filled out from reference TRBV30 and TRBJ1-1, the complete variable domain reads SQTIHQWPATLVQPVGSPLSLECTVEGTSNPNLYWYRQAAGRGLQLLFYSVGIGQISSEVPQNLSASRPQDRQFILSSKKLLLSDSGFYLCAWQARGPDTEAFFGQGTRLTVV.

This sequence joins TRBV5-1 and TRBJ2-1, with 8 positions matching TRBD2. CDR1 is SGHRS and CDR2 is YFSETQ in the germline V gene. The CDR3 has 14 residues. Unmatched junction bases numbered 7, after V lost 4 bases and J lost 7 bases. The CDR3 loop is CASSAGGGRNEQFF. The CDR3 coding sequence is TGCGCCAGCAGCGCGGGGGGAGGGCGAAATGAGCAGTTCTTC.

This rearrangement joins TRBV19 to TRBJ2-6, with a weak D call TRBD1 (6 bases). There are 17 residues in the CDR3. V dropped 5 bases and J dropped 0 bases, with 14 bases sitting between them. In germline, CDR1 is LNHDA, CDR2 SQIVND (reference sequence). DNA of the CDR3: TGTGCCAGTAGTGTGACGACAGGCTTCTCTGGGGCCAACGTCCTGACTTTC. Translating gives CASSVTTGFSGANVLTF.

The chain combines TRBV6-1 with TRBJ2-7; 9 bases match TRBD1. The trim removed 3 bases at V and 3 bases at J, leaving 15 bases unmatched. This CDR3 is 18 amino acids long. Germline CDR1 MNHNS, CDR2 SASEGT. The CDR3 nucleotides read TGTGCCAGCAGTGAGGAAGTGACAGGGGGATACATCTTCTACGAGCAGTACTTC. It yields the protein CASSEEVTGGYIFYEQYF.

This rearrangement joins TRBV5-4 to TRBJ1-4, with D possibly TRBD1 on 5 matching bases. The CDR3 extends over 14 amino acids. Germline V gene sequence: CDR1 SGHNT, CDR2 YYREEE (reference sequence). V was pared by 4 bases and J by 4 bases, with 11 bases between. CDR3 loop: CASSERQLNEKLFF. In DNA form, the CDR3 reads TGTGCCAGCAGCGAGAGACAGCTTAATGAAAAACTGTTTTTT.

This chain joins TRBV19 and TRBJ1-1; D uncertain. Deletions cut 3 bases from V and 8 bases from J, with 13 bases between. CDR3 length: 13 amino acids. Germline V gene lookup returns CDR1 LNHDA and CDR2 SQIVND (reference sequence). CDR3 coding DNA: TGTGCCAGTAGTATTTCTTTGGGCCAAGAAGCTTTCTTT. Amino acids: CASSISLGQEAFF. Together with reference TRBV19 and TRBJ1-1, the CDR3 gives the full variable domain: DGGITQSPKYLFRKEGQNVTLSCEQNLNHDAMYWYRQDPGQGLRLIYYSQIVNDFQKGDIAEGYSVSREKKESFPLTVTSAQKNPTAFYLCASSISLGQEAFFGQGTRLTVV.

The chain recombines TRBV7-8 with TRBJ1-1, with D possibly TRBD1 on 5 matching bases. Germline lookup yields CDR1 SGHVS and CDR2 FQNEAQ. The CDR3 covers 15 residues. Deletions cut 4 bases from V and 0 bases from J, with 12 bases between. For the CDR3, the DNA is TGTGCCAGCAGCTCGAGGACAATGATGAACACTGAAGCTTTCTTT. Translated: CASSSRTMMNTEAFF. Looking up the rest from reference TRBV7-8 and TRBJ1-1 gives the full variable domain: GAGVSQSPRYKVAKRGQDVALRCDPISGHVSLFWYQQALGQGPEFLTYFQNEAQLDKSGLPSDRFFAERPEGSVSTLKIQRTQQEDSAVYLCASSSRTMMNTEAFFGQGTRLTVV.

This clone was recorded only once. This chain links TRBV30 with TRBJ2-3; 9 bases map to TRBD2. The CDR3 is 15 amino acids. The ends lost 0 bases at V and 2 bases at J; junction bases unmatched: 3. Germline V CDR1 and CDR2: GTSNPN, SVGIG (reference sequence). CDR3 nucleotides: TGTGCCTGGAGTGTGGGACTAGCCCACACAGATACGCAGTATTTT. This codes for CAWSVGLAHTDTQYF.

V gene TRBV20-1 combines with J gene TRBJ2-5; D gene unclear. Germline loops: CDR1 DFQATT, CDR2 SNEGSKA (reference sequence). V was clipped by 3 bases and J by 2 bases, with 4 bases between them. The CDR3 sequence is 11 residues long. CDR3 region: CSASGQETQYF. The CDR3 DNA reads TGCAGTGCTAGCGGTCAAGAGACCCAGTACTTC.

This clone has just one count. The chain employs TRBV3-1 (or the pseudogene TRBV3-2) and TRBJ2-7, with D perhaps TRBD1 (6 bases). CDR3 size: 14 residues. Trimming stripped 3 bases from V and 2 bases from J, with 11 bases between. The germline V gene encodes CDR1 LGHDT and CDR2 YNNKEL (reference sequence). The CDR3 sequence: CASSHPGTPYEQYF. CDR3 bases: TGTGCCAGCAGCCACCCGGGGACACCCTACGAGCAGTACTTC.

The gene calls are TRBV5-1 and TRBJ1-1; 7 bases match TRBD1. In germline, CDR1 is SGHRS, CDR2 YFSETQ. CDR3 size: 14 residues. The J segment lost 5 bases and the V segment lost 2 bases, leaving 6 bases of the junction unmatched. The CDR3 DNA sequence: TGCGCCAGCAGCTTTGGATTACAGGGGACTGAAGCTTTCTTT. This translates into CASSFGLQGTEAFF.